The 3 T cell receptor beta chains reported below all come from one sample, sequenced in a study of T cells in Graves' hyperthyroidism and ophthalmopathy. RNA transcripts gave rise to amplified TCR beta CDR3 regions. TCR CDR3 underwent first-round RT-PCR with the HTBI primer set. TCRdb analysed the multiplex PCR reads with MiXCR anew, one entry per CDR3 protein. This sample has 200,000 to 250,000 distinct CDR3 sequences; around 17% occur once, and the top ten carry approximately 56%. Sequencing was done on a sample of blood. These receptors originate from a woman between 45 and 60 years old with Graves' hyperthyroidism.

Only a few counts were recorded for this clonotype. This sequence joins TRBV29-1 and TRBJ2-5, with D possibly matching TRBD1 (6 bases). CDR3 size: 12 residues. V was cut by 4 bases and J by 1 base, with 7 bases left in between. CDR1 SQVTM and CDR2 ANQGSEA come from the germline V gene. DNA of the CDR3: TGCAGCGTTGGACAGGCCCAAGAGACCCAGTACTTC. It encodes CSVGQAQETQYF.

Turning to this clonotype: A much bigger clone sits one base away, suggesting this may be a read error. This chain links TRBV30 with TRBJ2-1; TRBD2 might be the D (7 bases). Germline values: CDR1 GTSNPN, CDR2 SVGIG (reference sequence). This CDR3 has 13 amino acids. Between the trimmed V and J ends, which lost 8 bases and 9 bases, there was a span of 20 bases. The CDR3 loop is CATQAGPDSEQFF. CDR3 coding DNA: TGTGCCACTCAAGCGGGGCCGGACAGTGAGCAGTTCTTC. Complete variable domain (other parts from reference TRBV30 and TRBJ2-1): SQTIHQWPATLVQPVGSPLSLECTVEGTSNPNLYWYRQAAGRGLQLLFYSVGIGQISSEVPQNLSASRPQDRQFILSSKKLLLSDSGFYLCATQAGPDSEQFFGPGTRLTVL.

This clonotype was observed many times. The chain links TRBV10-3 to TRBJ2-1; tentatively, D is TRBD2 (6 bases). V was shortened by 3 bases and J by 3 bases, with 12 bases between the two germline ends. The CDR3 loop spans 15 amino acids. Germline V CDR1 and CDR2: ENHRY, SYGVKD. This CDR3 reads CAISESGERYNEQFF. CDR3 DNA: TGTGCCATCAGTGAATCGGGAGAGCGCTACAATGAGCAGTTCTTC.